This T cell receptor (beta chain) originates from a study of blood T cell repertoires in COVID-19. For the study at large: Some COVID-19 samples were acute and others convalescent; all came from the United States, Italy and Spain. PBMCs, B-cell-depleted T cells, or T cells provided the cDNA or gDNA that made up the material.

Deletions cut 4 bases from V and 1 base from J, with 7 bases between. CDR3 size: 13 residues. Germline loops: CDR1 MRHNA, CDR2 SNTAGT. As processed by the authors: The assay estimated nucleated cells by amplifying reference gene primers. Profiling relied on immunoSEQ multiplex PCR, and the TCRdb table lists in-frame clones only, not all of them. The V and J calls and clone size were taken over from that table, and D and trimming were inferred from the DNA. The table lists under 250,000 clones, around 79% of them singletons, with under 7% in the top ten. The Seattle patients joined while their infection was active and were tracked longitudinally afterward.

This TCR derives from a middle-aged woman with COVID-19, enrolled during active disease. V gene TRBV6-4 combines with J gene TRBJ1-1; D is uncertain. The source material was peripheral blood. The CDR3 region has the DNA TGTGCCAGCAGTGTACAGAAGAACACTGAAGCTTTCTTT. This sequence encodes CASSVQKNTEAFF.